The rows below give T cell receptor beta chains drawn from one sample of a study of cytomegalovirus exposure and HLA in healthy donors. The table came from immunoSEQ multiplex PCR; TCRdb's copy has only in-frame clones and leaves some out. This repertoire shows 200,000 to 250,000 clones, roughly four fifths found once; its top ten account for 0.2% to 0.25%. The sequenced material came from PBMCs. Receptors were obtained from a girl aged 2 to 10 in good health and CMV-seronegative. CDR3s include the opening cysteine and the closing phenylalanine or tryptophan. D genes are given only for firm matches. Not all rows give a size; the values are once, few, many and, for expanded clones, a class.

TGTGCCAGCACCCGGGGGGCTAGCACAGATACGCAGTATTTT,CASTRGASTDTQYF,-,-,TRBJ2-3,TRBV6-1
TGTGCCAGCAGTAACGCCGGGACAACTAAATATGGCTACACCTTC,CASSNAGTTKYGYTF,-,-,TRBJ1-2,TRBV27
TGTGCCAGCAGAGGGACAGGTCCCAATCAGCCCCAGCATTTT,CASRGTGPNQPQHF,-,TRBD1,TRBJ1-5,TRBV6-5
TGCGCCAGCAGCCAAGTTGGGAGAGGGCGGGGGGACAAAAACATTCAGTACTTC,CASSQVGRGRGDKNIQYF,few,TRBD2,TRBJ2-4,TRBV4-1
TGTGCCAGTAGTACTCTCTGGGGACAGTCTTACACCGGGGAGCTGTTTTTT,CASSTLWGQSYTGELFF,-,TRBD1,TRBJ2-2,TRBV19
TGTGCCAGCAGCCAACAAGACACACGCGGGACTGAAGCTTTCTTT,CASSQQDTRGTEAFF,once,-,TRBJ1-1,TRBV5-4
TGTGCCAGCAGCGTAGGGGCTCGATGGAATGAGCAGTTCTTC,CASSVGARWNEQFF,-,-,TRBJ2-1,TRBV9
TGTGCCAACAGCTTAAGTAGAGAATACGAGCAGTACTTC,CANSLSREYEQYF,-,-,TRBJ2-7,TRBV7-8
TGTGCCAGCATCACCAACGGAGGAAACTCCTACGAGCAGTACTTC,CASITNGGNSYEQYF,once,-,TRBJ2-7,TRBV5-6
TGCAGCATCGGGACAGGGTTTCACAATGAGCAGTTCTTC,CSIGTGFHNEQFF,-,TRBD1,TRBJ2-1,TRBV29-1
TGTGCCAGCAGCGTCTCGACAGCTAACTATGGCTACACCTTC,CASSVSTANYGYTF,-,-,TRBJ1-2,TRBV9
TGTGCCTGGAATATAGCGGGAGCCCAAGAGACCCAGTACTTC,CAWNIAGAQETQYF,-,TRBD2,TRBJ2-5,TRBV30
TGTGCCTGGGCCGGGGGACCGCGTACAGAGACCCAGTACTTC,CAWAGGPRTETQYF,-,-,TRBJ2-5,TRBV30
TGTGCCAGCAGTTCTATCTACAATGAGCAGTTCTTC,CASSSIYNEQFF,few,-,TRBJ2-1,TRBV6-5
TGTGCCAGCAGCTTACTAGCGGGGGCCTCCACCGGGGAGCTGTTTTTT,CASSLLAGASTGELFF,-,TRBD2,TRBJ2-2,TRBV7-6
TGCGCCAGCAGCCCTGTGGGACTGTCCTACGAGCAGTACTTC,CASSPVGLSYEQYF,-,-,TRBJ2-7,TRBV4-1
TGTGCCAGCGAGCCCCCAGGGAGCACAGATACGCAGTATTTT,CASEPPGSTDTQYF,once,-,TRBJ2-3,TRBV2